This T cell receptor (beta chain) was observed in a study of blood T cell repertoires in COVID-19. Study details: Both acute and convalescent COVID-19 samples were obtained from the United States, Italy and Spain. The analysed material was cDNA or gDNA that came from T cells, B-cell-depleted T cells, or PBMCs.

With 3 bases removed from V and 1 base from J, the gap between germline ends came to 9 bases. This CDR3 region has 14 residues. Germline values: CDR1 KGHSH, CDR2 LQKENI. Original data processing: Amplification with reference gene primers provided the estimates of nucleated cell counts. Only in-frame clones appear in the TCRdb table, and some are missing; sequencing was by immunoSEQ multiplex PCR. The DNA gave D and trimming, while V, J and clone size come from that table. The table shows 100,000 to 130,000 clones, with 88% occurring only once. The chain employs TRBV18 and TRBJ2-5; the D gene is possibly TRBD2 (5 bases). This clonotype was sampled from a human donor in a cohort sampled during active COVID-19. Material for sequencing was peripheral blood. The CDR3 region is CASSPQGSQETQYF. CDR3 nucleotides: TGTGCCAGCTCACCCCAAGGGAGCCAAGAGACCCAGTACTTC.